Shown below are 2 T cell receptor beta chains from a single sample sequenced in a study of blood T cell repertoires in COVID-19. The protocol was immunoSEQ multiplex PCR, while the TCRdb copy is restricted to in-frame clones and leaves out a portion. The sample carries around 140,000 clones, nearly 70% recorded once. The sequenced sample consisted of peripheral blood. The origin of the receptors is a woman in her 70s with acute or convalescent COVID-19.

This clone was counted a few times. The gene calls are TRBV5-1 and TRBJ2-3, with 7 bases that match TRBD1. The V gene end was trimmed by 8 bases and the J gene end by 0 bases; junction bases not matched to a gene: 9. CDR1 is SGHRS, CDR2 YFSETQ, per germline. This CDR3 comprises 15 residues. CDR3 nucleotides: TGCGCCAGAAAGCCGGGACAGCGGAGCACAGATACGCAGTATTTT. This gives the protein CARKPGQRSTDTQYF. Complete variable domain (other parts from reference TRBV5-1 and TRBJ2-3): KAGVTQTPRYLIKTRGQQVTLSCSPISGHRSVSWYQQTPGQGLQFLFEYFSETQRNKGNFPGRFSGRQFSNSRSEMNVSTLELGDSALYLCARKPGQRSTDTQYFGPGTRLTVL.

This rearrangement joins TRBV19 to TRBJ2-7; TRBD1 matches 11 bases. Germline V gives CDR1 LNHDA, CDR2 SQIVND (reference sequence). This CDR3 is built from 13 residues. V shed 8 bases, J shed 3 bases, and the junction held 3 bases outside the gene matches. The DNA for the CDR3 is TGTGCCAGTCGCGGGACAGGGGGCTACGAGCAGTACTTC. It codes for CASRGTGGYEQYF.